This is a list of T cell receptor beta chains from one sample in a study of control samples from healthy donors and cancer patients. The data were produced by immunoSEQ multiplex PCR, yet TCRdb's version contains in-frame clones alone and is incomplete. The sample lists some 210,000 clones; about nine tenths were seen once. Sequences were obtained from blood. Receptors were obtained from a man under 40 in good health. The CDR3 runs from the conserved cysteine through the conserved F or W. A D gene is named only where the DNA matches it firmly. Part of the rows lack a size; the others show once, few, many or a class for expanded clones.

- | TRBJ2-1 | - | TRBV2 | TGTGCCAGCAGTGAAATCCGCTACAATGAGCAGTTCTTC | CASSEIRYNEQFF
- | TRBJ1-2 | TRBD1 | TRBV24-1 | TGTGCCACCAGTGATATAGACAGGGTCGGCTACACCTTC | CATSDIDRVGYTF
- | TRBJ2-7 | - | TRBV21-1 | TGTGCCAGCAGCGCTCGGGGGACCTACGAGCAGTACTTC | CASSARGTYEQYF
- | TRBJ1-3 | - | TRBV7-9 | TGTGCCAGCAGCTTACGAGCTGTGGGAAACACCATATATTTT | CASSLRAVGNTIYF
- | TRBJ1-1 | - | TRBV9 | TGTGCCAGCGGGGGGGAACAGATTAACACTGAAGCTTTCTTT | CASGGEQINTEAFF
- | TRBJ2-1 | - | TRBV12-3/TRBV12-4 | TGTGCCAGCAGGGGGGGGGCAGACAATGAGCAGTTCTTC | CASRGGADNEQFF
- | TRBJ2-1 | - | TRBV5-1 | TGCGCCAGCACGGCGGGCTACAATGAGCAGTTCTTC | CASTAGYNEQFF
- | TRBJ2-3 | - | TRBV6-5 | TGTGCCAGCAGTAATCGGGGGACTTCCCCAGATACGCAGTATTTT | CASSNRGTSPDTQYF
- | TRBJ1-5 | - | TRBV27 | TGTGCCAGCAGGGGACGGACAGCTAATCAGCCCCAGCATTTT | CASRGRTANQPQHF
- | TRBJ1-2 | - | TRBV27 | TGTGCCAGCAGTTTGGGGAAGGGTAACTATGGCTACACCTTC | CASSLGKGNYGYTF
- | TRBJ1-6 | - | TRBV5-1 | TGCGCCAGCAGCTTGTCGGACAGCCTCTCCTATAATTCACCCCTCCACTTT | CASSLSDSLSYNSPLHF
- | TRBJ2-2 | TRBD1 | TRBV29-1 | TGCAGCGTTGGAGGCAGGGGGCAGGGACACACCGGGGAGCTGTTTTTT | CSVGGRGQGHTGELFF
- | TRBJ1-5 | - | TRBV28 | TGTGCCAGCAGTCGACGGTATAGCAATCAGCCCCAGCATTTT | CASSRRYSNQPQHF
- | TRBJ1-1 | TRBD1 | TRBV13 | TGTGCCAGCAGCCCTAGACAGGGGGCGAACACTGAAGCTTTCTTT | CASSPRQGANTEAFF
- | TRBJ2-1 | TRBD2 | TRBV18 | TGTGCCAGCTCAACTAGCGGGGGCGCATACAATGAGCAGTTCTTC | CASSTSGGAYNEQFF
- | TRBJ2-7 | TRBD2 | TRBV29-1 | TGCAGCCCTTCCGGGCGGGGGAATCCTAGAAACGAGCAGTACTTC | CSPSGRGNPRNEQYF
- | TRBJ1-1 | - | TRBV13 | TGTGCCAGCAGCTTGACCTACCAGGGGCAGGAAGAAGCTTTCTTT | CASSLTYQGQEEAFF
- | TRBJ1-1 | - | TRBV2 | TGTGCCAGCAGTGTCCAGGAGGGCGGAACTGAAGCTTTCTTT | CASSVQEGGTEAFF
- | TRBJ2-2 | - | TRBV7-2 | TGTGCCAGCAGCTTAGCGAGCGTCGGCGGGGAGCTGTTTTTT | CASSLASVGGELFF
- | TRBJ1-2 | - | TRBV12-3/TRBV12-4 | TGTGCCAGCAGTCCCGACCGGAACTATGGCTACACCTTC | CASSPDRNYGYTF
- | TRBJ2-4 | - | TRBV27 | TGTGCCAGCGCGACCTGGGGAAGGGGGAAAGGCATTCAGTACTTC | CASATWGRGKGIQYF
- | TRBJ1-4 | TRBD1 | TRBV5-1 | TGCGCCAGCAGCCGCTCGGGACAGCCCGTTAATGAAAAACTGTTTTTT | CASSRSGQPVNEKLFF
once | TRBJ2-3 | - | TRBV15 | TGTGCCACCAGCAGAGAGGGTTACCGCACAGATACGCAGTATTTT | CATSREGYRTDTQYF
- | TRBJ1-6 | - | TRBV27 | TGTGCCAGCAGCAGGACCCTACCCTATAATTCACCCCTCCACTTT | CASSRTLPYNSPLHF
- | TRBJ2-7 | - | TRBV18 | TGTGCCAGCTCGGAGGGACAGTACTACGAGCAGTACTTC | CASSEGQYYEQYF
- | TRBJ2-7 | - | TRBV7-8 | TGTGCCAGCAGCTTAGCCAGGGGAGGGTACGAGCAGTACTTC | CASSLARGGYEQYF
- | TRBJ1-3 | - | TRBV19 | TGTGCCAGTAGTATAGATCGGGTCGGATTCATCTCTGGAAACACCATATATTTT | CASSIDRVGFISGNTIYF
once | TRBJ2-7 | - | TRBV9 | TGTGCCAGCAGCGTAGGGGGGGTGGGCACCGCCTACGAGCAGTACTTC | CASSVGGVGTAYEQYF
few | TRBJ2-7 | TRBD2 | TRBV7-2 | TGTGCCAGCAGCCTCAGCGGGGGGCGTTCGCCCTACGAGCAGTACTTC | CASSLSGGRSPYEQYF
- | TRBJ2-7 | TRBD2 | TRBV6-5 | TGTGCCAGCAGTTACGGGCGGGGGGACTACGAGCAGTACTTC | CASSYGRGDYEQYF
- | TRBJ2-7 | TRBD1 | TRBV5-3 | TGTGCCAGAATGATCAAGGGGACAGGGTACTACGAGCAGTACTTC | CARMIKGTGYYEQYF
- | TRBJ1-5 | - | TRBV30 | TGTGCCTGGAGTTCATGGACAGGCAATCAGCCCCAGCATTTT | CAWSSWTGNQPQHF
- | TRBJ2-7 | TRBD1 | TRBV30 | TGTGCCTGGAGCGGAAGACAGGGGGCCCGCTACGAGCAGTACTTC | CAWSGRQGARYEQYF
- | TRBJ2-1 | TRBD2 | TRBV5-1 | TGCGCCAGCAGACTAGCGGGGGGGACGACGTCGGGTGAGCAGTTCTTC | CASRLAGGTTSGEQFF
- | TRBJ1-1 | - | TRBV7-9 | TGTGCCAGCAGCTTTGGACGGGATTTGGACACTGAAGCTTTCTTT | CASSFGRDLDTEAFF
- | TRBJ1-5 | - | TRBV11-2 | TGTGCCAGCAGCTTAGATCGGCAGATTAGCAATCAGCCCCAGCATTTT | CASSLDRQISNQPQHF